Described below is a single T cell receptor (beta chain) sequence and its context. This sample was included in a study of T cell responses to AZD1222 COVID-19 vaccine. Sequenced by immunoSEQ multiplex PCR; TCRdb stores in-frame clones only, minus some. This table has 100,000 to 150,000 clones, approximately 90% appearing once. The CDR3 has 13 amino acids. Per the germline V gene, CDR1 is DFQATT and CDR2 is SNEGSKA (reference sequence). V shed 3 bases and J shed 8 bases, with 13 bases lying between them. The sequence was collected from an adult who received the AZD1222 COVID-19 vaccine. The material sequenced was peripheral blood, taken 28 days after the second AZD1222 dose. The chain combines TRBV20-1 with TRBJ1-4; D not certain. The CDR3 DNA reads TGCAGTGCTAGTAGAGGGTTGCGGGAAAAACTGTTTTTT. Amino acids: CSASRGLREKLFF.